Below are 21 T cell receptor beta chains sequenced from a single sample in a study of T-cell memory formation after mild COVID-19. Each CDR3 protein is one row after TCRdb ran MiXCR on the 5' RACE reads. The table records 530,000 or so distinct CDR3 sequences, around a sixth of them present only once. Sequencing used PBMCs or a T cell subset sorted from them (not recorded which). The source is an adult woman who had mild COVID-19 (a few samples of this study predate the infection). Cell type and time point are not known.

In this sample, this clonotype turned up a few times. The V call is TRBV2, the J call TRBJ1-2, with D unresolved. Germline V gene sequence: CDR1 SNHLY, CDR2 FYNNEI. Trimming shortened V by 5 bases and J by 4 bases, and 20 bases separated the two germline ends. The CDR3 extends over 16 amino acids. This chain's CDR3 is CASSPISEWGSYGYTF. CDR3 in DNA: TGTGCCAGCAGTCCCATATCTGAGTGGGGATCCTATGGCTACACCTTC.

The CDR3 is CASSSGGGYEQYF. For the CDR3, the DNA is TGTGCCAGCAGTTCCGGGGGCGGCTACGAGCAGTACTTC. The chain links TRBV27 to TRBJ2-7; D tentatively fits TRBD1 or TRBD2 (6 bases each). Germline V gives CDR1 MNHEY, CDR2 SMNVEV (reference sequence). The CDR3 extends over 13 amino acids. V lost 4 bases and J lost 3, with 10 bases in between.

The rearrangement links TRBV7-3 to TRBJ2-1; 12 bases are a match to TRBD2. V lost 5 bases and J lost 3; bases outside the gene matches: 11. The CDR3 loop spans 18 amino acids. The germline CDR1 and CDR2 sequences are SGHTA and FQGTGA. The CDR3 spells CASSPTMTSGGLYNEQFF. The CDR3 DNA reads TGTGCCAGCAGCCCTACCATGACTAGCGGGGGTCTCTACAATGAGCAGTTCTTC.

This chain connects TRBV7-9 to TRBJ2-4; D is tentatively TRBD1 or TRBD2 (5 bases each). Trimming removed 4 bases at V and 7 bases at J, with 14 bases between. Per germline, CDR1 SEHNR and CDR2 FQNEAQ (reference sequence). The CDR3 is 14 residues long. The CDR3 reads CASSSTGTPNIQYF. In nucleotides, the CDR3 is TGTGCCAGCAGCTCGACCGGGACCCCCAACATTCAGTACTTC.

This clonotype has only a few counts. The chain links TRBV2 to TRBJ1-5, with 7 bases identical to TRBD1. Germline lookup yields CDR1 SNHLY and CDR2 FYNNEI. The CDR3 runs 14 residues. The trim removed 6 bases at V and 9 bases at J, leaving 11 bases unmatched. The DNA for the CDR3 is TGTGCCAGCAGGACAGGGTTGGAAATGGGGCCCCAGCATTTT. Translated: CASRTGLEMGPQHF.

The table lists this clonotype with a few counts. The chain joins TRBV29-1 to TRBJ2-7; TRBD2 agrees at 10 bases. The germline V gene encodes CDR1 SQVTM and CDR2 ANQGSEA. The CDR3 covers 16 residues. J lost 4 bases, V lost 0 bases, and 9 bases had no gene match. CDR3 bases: TGCAGCGTTGAAGATCCGGCTAGCGGGGGAGCATACGAGCAGTACTTC. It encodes CSVEDPASGGAYEQYF.

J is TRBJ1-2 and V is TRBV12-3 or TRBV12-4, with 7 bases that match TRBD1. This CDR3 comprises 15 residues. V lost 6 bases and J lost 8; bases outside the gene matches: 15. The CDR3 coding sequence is TGTGCCAGCAGCTCCCAAGCCTACAGGGGAGAGGGCTACACCTTC. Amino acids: CASSSQAYRGEGYTF.

The CDR3 DNA is TGTGCCTGGAGGAAGGCAGGGGCAGATACGCAGTATTTT. It yields the protein CAWRKAGADTQYF. The chain employs TRBV30 and TRBJ2-3, with D perhaps matching TRBD1 (6 bases). The CDR3 extends over 13 amino acids. V was shortened by 3 bases and J by 4 bases, with 11 bases between the two germline ends. CDR1 and CDR2 (germline): GTSNPN, SVGIG (reference sequence).

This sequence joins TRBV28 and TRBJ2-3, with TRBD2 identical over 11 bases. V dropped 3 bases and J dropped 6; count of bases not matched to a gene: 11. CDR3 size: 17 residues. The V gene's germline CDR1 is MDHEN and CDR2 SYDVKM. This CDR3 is CASSLASSGGLLDTQYF. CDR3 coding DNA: TGTGCCAGCAGTTTGGCGTCTAGCGGGGGGCTTTTGGATACGCAGTATTTT.

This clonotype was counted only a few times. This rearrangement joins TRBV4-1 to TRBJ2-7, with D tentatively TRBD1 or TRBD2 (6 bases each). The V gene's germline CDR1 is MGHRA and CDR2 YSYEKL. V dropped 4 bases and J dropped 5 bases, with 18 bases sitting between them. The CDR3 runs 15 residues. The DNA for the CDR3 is TGCGCCAGCAGCCGGGGGGCAGGGGAGGTCCACGAGCAGTACTTC. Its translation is CASSRGAGEVHEQYF.

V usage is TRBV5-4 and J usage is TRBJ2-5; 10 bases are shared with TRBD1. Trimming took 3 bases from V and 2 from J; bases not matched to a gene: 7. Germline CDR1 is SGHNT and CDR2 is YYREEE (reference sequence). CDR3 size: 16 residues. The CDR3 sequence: CASSSRDRGDQETQYF. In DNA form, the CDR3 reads TGTGCCAGCAGCTCCCGGGACAGGGGCGATCAAGAGACCCAGTACTTC. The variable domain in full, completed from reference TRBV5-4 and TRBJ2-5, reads ETGVTQSPTHLIKTRGQQVTLRCSSQSGHNTVSWYQQALGQGPQFIFQYYREEENGRGNFPPRFSGLQFPNYSSELNVNALELDDSALYLCASSSRDRGDQETQYFGPGTRLLVL.

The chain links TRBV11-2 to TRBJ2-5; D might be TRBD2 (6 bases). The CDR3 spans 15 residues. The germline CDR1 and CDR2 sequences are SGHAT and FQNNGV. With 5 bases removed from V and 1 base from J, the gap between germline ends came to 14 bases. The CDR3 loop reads CASSLGGLLQETQYF. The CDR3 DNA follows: TGTGCCAGCAGCCTGGGAGGCCTACTCCAAGAGACCCAGTACTTC.

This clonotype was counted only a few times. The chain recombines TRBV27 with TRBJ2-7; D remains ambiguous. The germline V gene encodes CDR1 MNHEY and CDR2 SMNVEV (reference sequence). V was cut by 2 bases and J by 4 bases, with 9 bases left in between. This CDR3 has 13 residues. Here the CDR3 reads CASSLGVPYEQYF. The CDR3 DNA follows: TGTGCCAGCAGTTTAGGGGTGCCTTACGAGCAGTACTTC.

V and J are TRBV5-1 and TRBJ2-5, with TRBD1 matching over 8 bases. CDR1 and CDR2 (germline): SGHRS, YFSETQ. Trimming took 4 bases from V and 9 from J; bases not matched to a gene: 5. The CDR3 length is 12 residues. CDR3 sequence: CASSPGQGAQYF. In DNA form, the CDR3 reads TGCGCCAGCAGCCCTGGACAGGGAGCCCAGTACTTC.

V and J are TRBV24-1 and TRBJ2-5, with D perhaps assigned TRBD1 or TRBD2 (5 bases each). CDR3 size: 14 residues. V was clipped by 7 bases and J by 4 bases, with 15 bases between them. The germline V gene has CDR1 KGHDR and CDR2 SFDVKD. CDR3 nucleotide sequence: TGTGCCACCAGGGCCCCGGGGCGCGGAGAGACCCAGTACTTC. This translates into CATRAPGRGETQYF.

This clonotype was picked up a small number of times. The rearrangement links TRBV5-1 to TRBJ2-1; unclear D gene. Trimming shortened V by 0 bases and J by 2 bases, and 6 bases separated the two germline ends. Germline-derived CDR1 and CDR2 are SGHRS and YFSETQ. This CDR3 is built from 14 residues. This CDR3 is CASSLVGTYNEQFF. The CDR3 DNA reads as TGCGCCAGCAGCTTGGTAGGGACCTACAATGAGCAGTTCTTC. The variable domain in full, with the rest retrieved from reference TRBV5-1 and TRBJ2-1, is KAGVTQTPRYLIKTRGQQVTLSCSPISGHRSVSWYQQTPGQGLQFLFEYFSETQRNKGNFPGRFSGRQFSNSRSEMNVSTLELGDSALYLCASSLVGTYNEQFFGPGTRLTVL.

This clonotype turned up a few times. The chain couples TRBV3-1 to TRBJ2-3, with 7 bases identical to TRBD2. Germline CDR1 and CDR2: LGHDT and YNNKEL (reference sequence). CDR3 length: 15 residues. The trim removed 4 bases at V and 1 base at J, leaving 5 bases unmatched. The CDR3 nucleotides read TGTGCCAGCAGCCCCGGGACTACCGGCACAGATACGCAGTATTTT. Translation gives CASSPGTTGTDTQYF.

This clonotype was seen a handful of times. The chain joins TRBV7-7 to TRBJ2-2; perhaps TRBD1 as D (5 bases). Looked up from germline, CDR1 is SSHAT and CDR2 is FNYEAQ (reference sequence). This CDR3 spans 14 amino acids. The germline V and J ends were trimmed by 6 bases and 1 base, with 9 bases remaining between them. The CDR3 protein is CASRIQENTGELFF. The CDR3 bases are TGTGCCAGCAGGATACAGGAGAACACCGGGGAGCTGTTTTTT.

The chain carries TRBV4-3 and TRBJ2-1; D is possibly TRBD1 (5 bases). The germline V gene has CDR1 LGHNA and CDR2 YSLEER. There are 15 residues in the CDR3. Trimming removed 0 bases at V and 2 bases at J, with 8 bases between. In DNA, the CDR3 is TGCGCCAGCAGCCAAGAGGCGACAGCCTACAATGAGCAGTTCTTC. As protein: CASSQEATAYNEQFF.

CDR3 in DNA: TGTGCCAGCAGCCCGGGACCATCCATCGATGAGCAGTTCTTC. Protein product: CASSPGPSIDEQFF. The chain carries TRBV3-1 and TRBJ2-1, with D perhaps TRBD1 or TRBD2 (5 bases each). The germline gives CDR1 LGHDT, CDR2 YNNKEL (reference sequence). Trimming pared 4 bases from V and 8 bases from J, leaving 15 bases between. The CDR3 consists of 14 residues.

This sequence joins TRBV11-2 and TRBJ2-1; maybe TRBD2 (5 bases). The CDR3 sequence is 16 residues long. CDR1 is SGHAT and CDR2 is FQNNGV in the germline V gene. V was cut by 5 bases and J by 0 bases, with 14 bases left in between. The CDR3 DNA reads TGTGCCAGCAGCCGTGCGATAGCGACCTCCTACAATGAGCAGTTCTTC. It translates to CASSRAIATSYNEQFF.